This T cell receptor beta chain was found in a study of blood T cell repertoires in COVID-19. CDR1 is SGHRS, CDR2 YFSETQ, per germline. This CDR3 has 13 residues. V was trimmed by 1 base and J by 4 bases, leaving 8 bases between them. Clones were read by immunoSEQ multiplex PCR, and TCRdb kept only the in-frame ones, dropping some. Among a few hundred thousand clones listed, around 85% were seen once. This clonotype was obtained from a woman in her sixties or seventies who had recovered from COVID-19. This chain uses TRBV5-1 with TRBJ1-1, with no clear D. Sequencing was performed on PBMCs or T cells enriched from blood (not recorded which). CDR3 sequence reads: CASSLFSGTEAFF. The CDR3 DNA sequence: TGCGCCAGCAGCTTGTTCTCGGGCACTGAAGCTTTCTTT.